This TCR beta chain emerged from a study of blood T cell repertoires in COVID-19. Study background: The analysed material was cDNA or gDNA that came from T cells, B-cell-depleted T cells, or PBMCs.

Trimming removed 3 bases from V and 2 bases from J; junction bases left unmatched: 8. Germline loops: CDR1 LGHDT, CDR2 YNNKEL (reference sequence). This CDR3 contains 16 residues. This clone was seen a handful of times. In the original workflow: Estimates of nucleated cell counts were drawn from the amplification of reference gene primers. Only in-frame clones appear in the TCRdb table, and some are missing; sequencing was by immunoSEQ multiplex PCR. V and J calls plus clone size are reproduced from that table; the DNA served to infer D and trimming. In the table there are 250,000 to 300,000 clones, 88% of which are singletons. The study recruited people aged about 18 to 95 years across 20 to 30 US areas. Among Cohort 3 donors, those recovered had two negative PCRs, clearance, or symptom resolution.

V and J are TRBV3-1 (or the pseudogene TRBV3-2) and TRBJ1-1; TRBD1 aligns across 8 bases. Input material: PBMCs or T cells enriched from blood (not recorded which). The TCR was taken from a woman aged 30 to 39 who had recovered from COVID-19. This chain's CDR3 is CASSHYLGQVNTEAFF. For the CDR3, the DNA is TGTGCCAGCAGCCACTACCTGGGACAGGTTAACACTGAAGCTTTCTTT.